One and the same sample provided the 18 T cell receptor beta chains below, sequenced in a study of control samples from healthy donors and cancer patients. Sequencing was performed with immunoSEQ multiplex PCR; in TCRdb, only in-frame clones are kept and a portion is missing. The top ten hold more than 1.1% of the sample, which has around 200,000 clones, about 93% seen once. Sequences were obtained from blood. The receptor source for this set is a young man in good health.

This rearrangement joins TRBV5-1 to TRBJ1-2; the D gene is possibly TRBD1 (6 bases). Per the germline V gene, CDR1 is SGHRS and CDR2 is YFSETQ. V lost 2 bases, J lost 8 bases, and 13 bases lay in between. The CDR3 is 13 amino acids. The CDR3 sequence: CASSFTGPSGYTF. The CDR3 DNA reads TGCGCCAGCAGCTTTACAGGGCCCAGCGGCTACACCTTC.

The DNA for the CDR3 is TGTGCCAGCAGTCAAGGGGGATCTGGCAATCAGCCCCAGCATTTT. It specifies CASSQGGSGNQPQHF. This chain connects TRBV28 to TRBJ1-5, with D perhaps matching TRBD1 (6 bases). CDR1 and CDR2 (germline): MDHEN, SYDVKM. The CDR3 length is 15 residues. The ends were cut back, 5 bases at V and 2 bases at J, with 13 bases in the middle. Complete variable domain (other parts from reference TRBV28 and TRBJ1-5): DVKVTQSSRYLVKRTGEKVFLECVQDMDHENMFWYRQDPGLGLRLIYFSYDVKMKEKGDIPEGYSVSREKKERFSLILESASTNQTSMYLCASSQGGSGNQPQHFGDGTRLSIL.

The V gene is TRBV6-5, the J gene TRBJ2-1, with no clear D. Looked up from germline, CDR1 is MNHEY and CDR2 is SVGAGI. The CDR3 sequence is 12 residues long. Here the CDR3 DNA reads TGTGTCTGCCGAGGCTCCTACAATGAGCAGTTCTTC. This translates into CVCRGSYNEQFF.

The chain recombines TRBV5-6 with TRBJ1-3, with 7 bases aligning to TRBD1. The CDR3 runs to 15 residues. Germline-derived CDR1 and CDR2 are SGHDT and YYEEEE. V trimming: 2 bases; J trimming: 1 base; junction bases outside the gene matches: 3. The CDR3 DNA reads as TGTGCCAGCAGCTTTCCGGGACAGTCTGGAAACACCATATATTTT. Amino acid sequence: CASSFPGQSGNTIYF.

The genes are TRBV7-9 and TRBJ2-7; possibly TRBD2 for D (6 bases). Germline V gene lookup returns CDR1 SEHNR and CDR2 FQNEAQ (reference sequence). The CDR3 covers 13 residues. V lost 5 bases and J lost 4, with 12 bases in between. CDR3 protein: CASSPAGGYEQYF. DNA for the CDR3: TGTGCCAGCAGCCCAGCGGGTGGATACGAGCAGTACTTC.

CDR3 in DNA: TGTGCTAGTGTTGCGATGAACACTGAAGCTTTCTTT. Its protein product is CASVAMNTEAFF. The rearrangement uses TRBV12-5 and TRBJ1-1, with D uncertain. The CDR3 extends over 12 amino acids. V lost 7 bases and J lost 0, with 6 bases in between. From germline, CDR1 is LGHNT and CDR2 FRNRAP.

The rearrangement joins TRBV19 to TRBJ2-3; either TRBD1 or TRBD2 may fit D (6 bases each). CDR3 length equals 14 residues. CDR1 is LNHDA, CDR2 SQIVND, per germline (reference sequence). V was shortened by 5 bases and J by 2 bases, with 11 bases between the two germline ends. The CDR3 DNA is TGTGCCAGTAGTCCGGGGGCGGCCACAGATACGCAGTATTTT. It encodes CASSPGAATDTQYF. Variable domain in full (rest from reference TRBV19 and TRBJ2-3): DGGITQSPKYLFRKEGQNVTLSCEQNLNHDAMYWYRQDPGQGLRLIYYSQIVNDFQKGDIAEGYSVSREKKESFPLTVTSAQKNPTAFYLCASSPGAATDTQYFGPGTRLTVL.

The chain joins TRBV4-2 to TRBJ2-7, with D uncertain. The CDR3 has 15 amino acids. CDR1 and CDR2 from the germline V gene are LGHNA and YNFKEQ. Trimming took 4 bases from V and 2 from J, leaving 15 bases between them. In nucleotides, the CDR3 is TGTGCCAGCAGCCGTTTACTCGGGTCGGCCTACGAGCAGTACTTC. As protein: CASSRLLGSAYEQYF.

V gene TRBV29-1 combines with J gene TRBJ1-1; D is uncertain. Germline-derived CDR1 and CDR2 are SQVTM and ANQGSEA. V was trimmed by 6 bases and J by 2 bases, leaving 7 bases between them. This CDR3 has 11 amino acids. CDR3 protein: CSVAENTEAFF. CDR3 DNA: TGCAGCGTAGCAGAAAACACTGAAGCTTTCTTT. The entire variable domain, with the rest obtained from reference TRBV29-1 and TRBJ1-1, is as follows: SAVISQKPSRDICQRGTSLTIQCQVDSQVTMMFWYRQQPGQSLTLIATANQGSEATYESGFVIDKFPISRPNLTFSTLTVSNMSPEDSSIYLCSVAENTEAFFGQGTRLTVV.

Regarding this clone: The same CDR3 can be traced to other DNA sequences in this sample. CDR3 protein: CASSRQGYGYTF. CDR3 coding DNA: TGTGCCAGCAGCCGGCAAGGGTATGGCTACACCTTC. The V and J genes are TRBV28 and TRBJ1-2; D is unclear. Per germline, CDR1 MDHEN and CDR2 SYDVKM. The CDR3 extends over 12 amino acids. The V end was cut by 6 bases, the J end by 5 bases, with 10 bases between.

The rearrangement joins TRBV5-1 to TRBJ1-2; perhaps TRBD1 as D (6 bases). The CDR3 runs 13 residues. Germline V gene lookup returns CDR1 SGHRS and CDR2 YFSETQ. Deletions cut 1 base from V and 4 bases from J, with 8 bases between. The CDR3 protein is CASSLQGGYGYTF. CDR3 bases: TGCGCCAGCAGCTTGCAAGGGGGCTATGGCTACACCTTC.

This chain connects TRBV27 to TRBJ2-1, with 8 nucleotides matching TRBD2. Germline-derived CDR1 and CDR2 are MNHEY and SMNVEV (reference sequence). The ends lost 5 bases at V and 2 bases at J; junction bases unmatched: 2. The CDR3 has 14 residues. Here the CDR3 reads CASSPGGAYNEQFF. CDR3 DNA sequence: TGTGCCAGCAGTCCCGGGGGGGCCTACAATGAGCAGTTCTTC.

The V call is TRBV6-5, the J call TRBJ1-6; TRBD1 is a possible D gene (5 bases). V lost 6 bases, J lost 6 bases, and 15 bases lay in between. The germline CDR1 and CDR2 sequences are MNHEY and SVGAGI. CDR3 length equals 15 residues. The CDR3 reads CASSPGGAINSPLHF. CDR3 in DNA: TGTGCCAGCAGCCCCGGGGGAGCCATTAATTCACCCCTCCACTTT.

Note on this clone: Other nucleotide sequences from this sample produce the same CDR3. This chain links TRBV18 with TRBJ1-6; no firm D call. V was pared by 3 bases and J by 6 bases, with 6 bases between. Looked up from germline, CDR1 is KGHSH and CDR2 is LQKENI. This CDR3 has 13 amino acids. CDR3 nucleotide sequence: TGTGCCAGCTCACCGGGAGTTAATTCACCCCTCCACTTT. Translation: CASSPGVNSPLHF.

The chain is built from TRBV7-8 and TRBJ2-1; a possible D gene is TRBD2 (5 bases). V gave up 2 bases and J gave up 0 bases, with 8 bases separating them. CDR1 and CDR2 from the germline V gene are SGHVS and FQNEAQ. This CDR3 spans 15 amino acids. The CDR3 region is CASSLPGNSYNEQFF. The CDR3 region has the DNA TGTGCCAGCAGCTTACCGGGGAACTCCTACAATGAGCAGTTCTTC.

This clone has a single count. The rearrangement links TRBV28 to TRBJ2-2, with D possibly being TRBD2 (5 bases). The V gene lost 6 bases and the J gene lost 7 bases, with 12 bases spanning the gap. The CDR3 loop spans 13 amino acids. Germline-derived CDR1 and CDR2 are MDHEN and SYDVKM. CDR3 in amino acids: CASRRSGIGELFF. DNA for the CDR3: TGTGCCAGCAGGCGATCGGGGATCGGGGAGCTGTTTTTT.

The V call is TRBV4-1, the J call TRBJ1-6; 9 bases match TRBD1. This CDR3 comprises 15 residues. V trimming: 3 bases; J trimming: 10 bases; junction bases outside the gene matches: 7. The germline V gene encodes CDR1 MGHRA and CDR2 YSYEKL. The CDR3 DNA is TGCGCCAGCAGCCAGACGGGGACAGGGCAGTCACCCCTCCACTTT. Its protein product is CASSQTGTGQSPLHF.

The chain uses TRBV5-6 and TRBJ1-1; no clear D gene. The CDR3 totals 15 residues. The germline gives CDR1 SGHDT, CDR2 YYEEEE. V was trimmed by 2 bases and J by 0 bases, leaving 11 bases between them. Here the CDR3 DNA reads TGTGCCAGCAGCTTTGTGGCGGGGATGAACACTGAAGCTTTCTTT. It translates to CASSFVAGMNTEAFF.